The 6 T cell receptor beta chains listed next were all sequenced from one sample in a study of coeliac disease (dated by TCRdb to between 2021 and 2024). Library method: the immunoSEQ multiplex PCR assay. Here the immuneACCESS table is served through TCRdb, limited to in-frame sequences with V and J called. Missing clones are a known gap in these copies; in checked studies unresolved V genes cover under half, and the rest lacks a known reason. The sample table records about 3,700 clones; approximately 69% of these occur just once. Around 8% of the sample goes to the ten largest clones. Sequencing input: intraepithelial lymphocytes from the gut. According to the study, the label for this sample's cell subset or site signals: intraepithelial cell (IEC) fraction of small intestinal biopsy. These receptors were collected from a man aged 25-45 years with celiac disease.

V and J are TRBV4-3 and TRBJ1-2, with D unresolved. The CDR3 sequence is 16 residues long. Trimming left V 1 base short and J 4 bases short, with 16 bases between. CDR1 and CDR2 (germline): LGHNA, YSLEER. CDR3 nucleotide sequence: TGCGCCAGCAGCCAAGGGGTTGACGGGGTGGGCTATGGCTACACCTTC. Translated: CASSQGVDGVGYGYTF.

V is TRBV5-1 and J is TRBJ2-5; 16 nucleotides align to TRBD2. CDR1 SGHRS and CDR2 YFSETQ come from the germline V gene. The CDR3 contains 17 residues. The V and J ends lost 2 bases and 5 bases, in that order; junction bases with no gene match: 6. This CDR3 is CASSFGTSGGARETQYF. Here the CDR3 DNA reads TGCGCCAGCAGCTTCGGGACTAGCGGGGGGGCTCGGGAGACCCAGTACTTC.

This chain uses TRBV19 with TRBJ2-5; 9 nucleotides line up with TRBD2. Losses at the gene ends were 7 bases for V and 5 bases for J; bases not matched to a gene: 11. Germline V gene lookup returns CDR1 LNHDA and CDR2 SQIVND (reference sequence). The CDR3 is 15 amino acids. In DNA, the CDR3 is TGTGCCAGTAAAACGACTAGCGGTCCCCAGGAGACCCAGTACTTC. This gives the protein CASKTTSGPQETQYF.

This rearrangement joins TRBV7-2 to TRBJ1-6; the D gene is possibly TRBD1 (5 bases). Germline CDR1 is SGHTA and CDR2 is FQGNSA. This CDR3 is 15 amino acids long. Trimming took 5 bases from V and 9 from J, leaving 17 bases between them. CDR3 sequence: CASSRAARGSSPLHF. CDR3 coding DNA: TGTGCCAGCAGCCGTGCCGCTCGGGGGAGTTCACCCCTCCACTTT.

V is TRBV19 and J is TRBJ2-3, with 8 bases that match TRBD1. Germline V lookup: CDR1 LNHDA, CDR2 SQIVND (reference sequence). V trimming: 6 bases; J trimming: 4 bases; junction bases outside the gene matches: 6. This CDR3 comprises 14 residues. The CDR3 protein is CASSRQGAADTQYF. The CDR3 DNA reads as TGTGCCAGTAGCCGCCAGGGGGCTGCAGATACGCAGTATTTT.

This clone has just a few counts. The chain joins TRBV19 to TRBJ1-2, with 9 bases fitting TRBD1. The CDR3 has 13 amino acids. V lost 10 bases, J lost 2 bases, and 5 bases stayed unmatched. Looked up from germline, CDR1 is LNHDA and CDR2 is SQIVND (reference sequence). The CDR3 protein is CATGTGYNYGYTF. CDR3 DNA sequence: TGTGCCACAGGGACAGGGTACAACTATGGCTACACCTTC. Together with reference TRBV19 and TRBJ1-2, the CDR3 gives the full variable domain: DGGITQSPKYLFRKEGQNVTLSCEQNLNHDAMYWYRQDPGQGLRLIYYSQIVNDFQKGDIAEGYSVSREKKESFPLTVTSAQKNPTAFYLCATGTGYNYGYTFGSGTRLTVV.